The 22 T cell receptor beta chains listed next were all sequenced from one sample in a study of OX40 agonist ivuxolimab in advanced cancers. Generated by immunoSEQ multiplex PCR, the TCRdb table keeps only in-frame clones and is missing some. The sample lists about 53,000 clones, 88% occurring once. The specimen was CD4+ or CD8+ T cells sorted from blood, collected in a trial of the OX40 agonist ivuxolimab. The receptors here all came from an adult with an advanced solid tumor such as melanoma, head and neck, liver or kidney cancer.

The CDR3 DNA sequence: TGTGCCAGCTCACCACGAGGAGACAGGGGTTTCGATGAGCAGTTCTTC. Protein product: CASSPRGDRGFDEQFF. The J gene is TRBJ2-1, the V gene TRBV18; TRBD1 matches at 8 bases. From germline, CDR1 is KGHSH and CDR2 LQKENI. The CDR3 is 16 amino acids. With 1 base clipped from V and 8 bases from J, the junction kept 10 bases outside the gene matches.

This chain uses TRBV6-1 with TRBJ1-1; no definite D call. The CDR3 is 15 amino acids. The germline gives CDR1 MNHNS, CDR2 SASEGT. V was cut by 4 bases and J by 1 base, with 13 bases left in between. The CDR3 sequence: CASSGWTEKNTEAFF. The CDR3 nucleotides read TGTGCCAGCAGTGGGTGGACTGAAAAGAACACTGAAGCTTTCTTT.

The rearrangement links TRBV2 to TRBJ1-1; no definite D call. V was clipped by 0 bases and J by 3 bases, with 14 bases between them. In germline, CDR1 is SNHLY, CDR2 FYNNEI. The CDR3 covers 16 residues. CDR3 loop: CASSEALDVGDTEAFF. CDR3 bases: TGTGCCAGCAGTGAAGCTTTAGACGTCGGGGACACTGAAGCTTTCTTT. Full variable domain (missing parts from reference TRBV2 and TRBJ1-1): EPEVTQTPSHQVTQMGQEVILRCVPISNHLYFYWYRQILGQKVEFLVSFYNNEISEKSEIFDDQFSVERPDGSNFTLKIRSTKLEDSAMYFCASSEALDVGDTEAFFGQGTRLTVV.

Only one count was recorded for this clone. This chain's CDR3 is CASSPISGGYTF. CDR3 nucleotide sequence: TGTGCCAGCAGTCCAATCTCCGGTGGCTACACCTTC. V gene TRBV27 combines with J gene TRBJ1-2; D gene unclear. V dropped 5 bases and J dropped 7 bases, with 11 bases sitting between them. Per the germline V gene, CDR1 is MNHEY and CDR2 is SMNVEV (reference sequence). This CDR3 spans 12 amino acids.

The rearrangement uses TRBV2 and TRBJ2-7, with TRBD1 matching 10 bases. This CDR3 spans 14 amino acids. From germline, CDR1 is SNHLY and CDR2 FYNNEI. With 1 base clipped from V and 5 bases from J, the junction kept 2 bases outside the gene matches. Here the CDR3 DNA reads TGTGCCAGCAGTGAAGGACAGGGGGCCGACGAGCAGTACGTC. It translates to CASSEGQGADEQYV.

The genes are TRBV27 and TRBJ1-4; D gene ambiguous. This CDR3 is 14 amino acids long. Germline CDR1 reads MNHEY; CDR2 reads SMNVEV (reference sequence). Trimming removed 4 bases at V and 4 bases at J, with 10 bases between. Here the CDR3 reads CASSSLPLNEKLFF. CDR3 coding DNA: TGTGCCAGCAGTTCCCTACCCCTTAATGAAAAACTGTTTTTT.

This sequence joins TRBV5-6 and TRBJ2-3, with 12 nucleotides matching TRBD2. V gave up 0 bases and J gave up 6 bases; unmatched junction bases: 5. The germline gives CDR1 SGHDT, CDR2 YYEEEE. This CDR3 region has 16 residues. The CDR3: CASSLVTSGGRDTQYF. DNA for the CDR3: TGTGCCAGCAGCTTGGTGACTAGCGGGGGTAGGGATACGCAGTATTTT.

V usage is TRBV5-1 and J usage is TRBJ2-5, with D tentatively TRBD1 (6 bases). The germline gives CDR1 SGHRS, CDR2 YFSETQ. V lost 0 bases and J 2 bases, leaving 14 bases between the germline ends. The CDR3 is 16 amino acids. Here the CDR3 reads CASSLAGRGRQETQYF. The CDR3 DNA reads TGCGCCAGCAGCTTGGCCGGCAGGGGTCGACAAGAGACCCAGTACTTC.

V usage is TRBV18 and J usage is TRBJ2-2; 8 positions match TRBD1. With V trimmed by 6 bases and J by 0 bases, 9 bases remained unmatched. There are 17 residues in the CDR3. Germline loops: CDR1 KGHSH, CDR2 LQKENI. Here the CDR3 DNA reads TGTGCCAGCTCTCCCAGGGGGCTGGAAGCGAACACCGGGGAGCTGTTTTTT. Protein sequence: CASSPRGLEANTGELFF.

The chain joins TRBV6-1 to TRBJ2-7; D gene uncertain. The CDR3 extends over 12 amino acids. V was clipped by 10 bases and J by 3 bases, with 13 bases between them. In germline, CDR1 is MNHNS, CDR2 SASEGT. The CDR3 DNA sequence: TGTGCCACCTGGGGTGAAAACTACGAGCAGTACTTC. Protein sequence: CATWGENYEQYF.

CDR3 bases: TGTGCCAGTAGTCCCACCGTGGGTAGCGGGGGGTGGAATGAGCAGTTCTTC. It codes for CASSPTVGSGGWNEQFF. This chain links TRBV19 with TRBJ2-1; 10 bases agree with TRBD2. The CDR3 is 17 amino acids. The germline V gene encodes CDR1 LNHDA and CDR2 SQIVND (reference sequence). The ends lost 5 bases at V and 7 bases at J; junction bases unmatched: 14.

This sequence joins TRBV2 and TRBJ1-6; D remains ambiguous. Germline CDR1 is SNHLY and CDR2 is FYNNEI. V lost 7 bases and J lost 0, with 7 bases in between. The CDR3 totals 14 residues. The chain's CDR3 is CASIKSSYNSPLHF. CDR3 coding DNA: TGTGCCAGCATTAAGAGCTCCTATAATTCACCCCTCCACTTT.

The gene calls are TRBV11-2 and TRBJ2-7; TRBD1 matches at 7 bases. The CDR3 consists of 13 residues. CDR1 is SGHAT and CDR2 is FQNNGV in the germline V gene. The trim removed 4 bases at V and 3 bases at J, leaving 3 bases unmatched. The CDR3 loop reads CASSYSGGYEQYV. CDR3 sequence (DNA): TGTGCCAGCAGCTATTCAGGGGGCTACGAGCAGTACGTC.

The V gene is TRBV14, the J gene TRBJ2-7; 7 positions agree with TRBD2. J gave up 2 bases and V 6 bases, and 4 bases lay outside the gene matches. Looked up from germline, CDR1 is SGHDN and CDR2 is FVKESK. The CDR3 has 13 residues. Here the CDR3 DNA reads TGTGCCAGCAGGGGGGGGATAACCTACGAGCAGTACTTC. It encodes CASRGGITYEQYF.

This rearrangement joins TRBV7-9 to TRBJ2-7, with 7 bases matching TRBD2. Per the germline V gene, CDR1 is SEHNR and CDR2 is FQNEAQ (reference sequence). Germline trimming cut 5 bases from V and 5 bases from J; bases unmatched to any gene: 12. This CDR3 spans 15 amino acids. The CDR3 bases are TGTGCCAGCAGCCTCGGGACTACACACCTGGACGAGCAGTACTTC. Encoded protein: CASSLGTTHLDEQYF.

This clone was detected only once. V is TRBV28 and J is TRBJ2-5; a weak D match, TRBD2 (6 bases). This CDR3 region has 15 residues. V lost 2 bases, J lost 5 bases, and 15 bases lay in between. Germline V gene sequence: CDR1 MDHEN, CDR2 SYDVKM. CDR3 residues: CASSLPGARGETQYF. In DNA, the CDR3 is TGTGCCAGCAGTTTACCTGGGGCCCGGGGGGAGACCCAGTACTTC.

The chain links TRBV5-6 to TRBJ2-7; D is uncertain. This CDR3 has 14 residues. CDR1 is SGHDT, CDR2 YYEEEE, per germline. V was clipped by 2 bases and J by 2 bases, with 11 bases between them. This CDR3 is CASSLSWVAYEQYF. DNA of the CDR3: TGTGCCAGCAGCTTATCGTGGGTAGCCTACGAGCAGTACTTC.

This clone appeared a single time. CDR3 nucleotide sequence: TGTGCCAGCAGTTTATATCTGGGGTTTGTTTATGGCTACACCTTC. It is translated as CASSLYLGFVYGYTF. The gene calls are TRBV27 and TRBJ1-2, with D hard to call. The germline CDR1 and CDR2 sequences are MNHEY and SMNVEV (reference sequence). Trimming removed 1 base at V and 5 bases at J, with 14 bases between. CDR3 length: 15 amino acids.

The chain uses TRBV27 and TRBJ1-6; weak D call: TRBD1 (5 bases). V was cut by 2 bases and J by 0 bases, with 11 bases left in between. The CDR3 loop spans 17 amino acids. Germline V CDR1 and CDR2: MNHEY, SMNVEV (reference sequence). The chain's CDR3 is CASSLAGGSSYNSPLHF. The CDR3 DNA follows: TGTGCCAGCAGTTTAGCTGGGGGTAGCTCCTATAATTCACCCCTCCACTTT.

The genes are TRBV19 and TRBJ1-1; tentative D call: TRBD1 (5 bases). Germline CDR1 and CDR2: LNHDA and SQIVND (reference sequence). This CDR3 is 13 amino acids long. Trimming removed 5 bases from V and 1 base from J, with 8 bases in between. The CDR3 sequence is CASSFQGNTEAFF. CDR3 DNA: TGTGCCAGTAGTTTTCAGGGGAACACTGAAGCTTTCTTT.

The rearrangement joins TRBV7-8 to TRBJ1-1, with 8 nucleotides matching TRBD1. The J segment lost 3 bases and the V segment lost 5 bases, leaving 5 bases of the junction unmatched. This CDR3 region has 14 residues. Germline values: CDR1 SGHVS, CDR2 FQNEAQ. In DNA form, the CDR3 reads TGTGCCAGCAGCCCAGGGGGCTTGGACACTGAAGCTTTCTTT. Protein sequence: CASSPGGLDTEAFF.

The CDR3: CATRGTATGELFF. The CDR3 region has the DNA TGTGCCACTCGGGGGACTGCGACCGGGGAGCTGTTTTTT. V gene TRBV6-1 combines with J gene TRBJ2-2; possible D gene TRBD2, 6 bases. V lost 10 bases and J 5 bases, leaving 14 bases between the germline ends. The germline CDR1 and CDR2 sequences are MNHNS and SASEGT. This CDR3 is built from 13 residues.